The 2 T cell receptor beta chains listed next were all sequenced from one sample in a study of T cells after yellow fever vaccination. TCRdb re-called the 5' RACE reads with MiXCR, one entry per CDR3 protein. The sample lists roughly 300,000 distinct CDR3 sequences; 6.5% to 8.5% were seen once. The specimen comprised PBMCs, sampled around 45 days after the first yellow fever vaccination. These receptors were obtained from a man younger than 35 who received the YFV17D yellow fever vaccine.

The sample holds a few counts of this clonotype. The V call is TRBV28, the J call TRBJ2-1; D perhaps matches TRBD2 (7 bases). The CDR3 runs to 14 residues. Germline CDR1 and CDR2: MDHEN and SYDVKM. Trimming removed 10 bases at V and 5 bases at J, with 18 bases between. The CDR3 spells CATTRGRDNNEQFF. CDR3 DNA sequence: TGTGCCACTACTCGGGGGAGGGACAACAATGAGCAGTTCTTC.

The CDR3 DNA reads as TGTGCCAGCCGATTGGACAGGGCACCCGAGCAGTACGTC. Its translation is CASRLDRAPEQYV. The chain recombines TRBV28 with TRBJ2-7; 8 nucleotides agree with TRBD1. Germline CDR1 reads MDHEN; CDR2 reads SYDVKM. The CDR3 length is 13 residues. The V and J ends lost 8 bases and 6 bases, in that order; junction bases with no gene match: 9.